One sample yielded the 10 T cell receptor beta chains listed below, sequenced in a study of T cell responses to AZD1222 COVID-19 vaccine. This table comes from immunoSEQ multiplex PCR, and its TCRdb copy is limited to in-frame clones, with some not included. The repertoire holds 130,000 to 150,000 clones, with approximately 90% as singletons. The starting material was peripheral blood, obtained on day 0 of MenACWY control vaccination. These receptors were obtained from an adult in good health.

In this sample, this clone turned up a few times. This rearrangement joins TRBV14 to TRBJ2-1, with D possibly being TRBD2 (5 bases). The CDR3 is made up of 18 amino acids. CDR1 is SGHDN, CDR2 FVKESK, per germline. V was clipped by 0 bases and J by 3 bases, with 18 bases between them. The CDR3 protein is CASSQESATTKIYNEQFF. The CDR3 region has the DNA TGTGCCAGCAGCCAAGAATCCGCGACTACCAAGATCTACAATGAGCAGTTCTTC.

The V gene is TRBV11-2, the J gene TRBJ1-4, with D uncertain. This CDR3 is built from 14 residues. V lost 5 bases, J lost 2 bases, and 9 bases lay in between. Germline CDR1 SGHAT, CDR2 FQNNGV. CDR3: CASSPRTTNEKLFF. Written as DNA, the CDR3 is TGTGCCAGCAGCCCCAGGACGACTAATGAAAAACTGTTTTTT.

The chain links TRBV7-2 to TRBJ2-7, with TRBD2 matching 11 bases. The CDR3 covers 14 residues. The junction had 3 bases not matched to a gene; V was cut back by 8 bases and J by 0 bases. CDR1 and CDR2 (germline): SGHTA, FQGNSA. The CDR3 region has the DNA TGTGCCAGCTTGGGGACTAGCGGCTCCTACGAGCAGTACTTC. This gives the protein CASLGTSGSYEQYF.

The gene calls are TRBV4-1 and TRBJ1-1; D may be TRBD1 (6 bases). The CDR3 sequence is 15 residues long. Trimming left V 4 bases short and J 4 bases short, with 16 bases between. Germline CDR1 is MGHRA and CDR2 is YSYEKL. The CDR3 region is CASSLGARGATEAFF. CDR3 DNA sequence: TGCGCCAGCAGCCTCGGGGCGCGGGGGGCCACTGAAGCTTTCTTT.

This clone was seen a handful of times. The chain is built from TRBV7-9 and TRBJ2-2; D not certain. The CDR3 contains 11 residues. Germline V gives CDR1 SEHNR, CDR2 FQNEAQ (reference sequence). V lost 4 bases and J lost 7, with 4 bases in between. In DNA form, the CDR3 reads TGTGCCAGCAGCTCATACGGGGAGCTGTTTTTT. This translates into CASSSYGELFF.

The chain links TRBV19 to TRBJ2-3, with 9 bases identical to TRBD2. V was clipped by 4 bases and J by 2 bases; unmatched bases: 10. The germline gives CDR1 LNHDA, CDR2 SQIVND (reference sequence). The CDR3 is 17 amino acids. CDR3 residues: CASSKSGLAPSTDTQYF. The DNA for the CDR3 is TGTGCCAGTAGTAAGTCAGGACTAGCGCCTTCCACAGATACGCAGTATTTT. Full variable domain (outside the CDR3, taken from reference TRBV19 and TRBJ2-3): DGGITQSPKYLFRKEGQNVTLSCEQNLNHDAMYWYRQDPGQGLRLIYYSQIVNDFQKGDIAEGYSVSREKKESFPLTVTSAQKNPTAFYLCASSKSGLAPSTDTQYFGPGTRLTVL.

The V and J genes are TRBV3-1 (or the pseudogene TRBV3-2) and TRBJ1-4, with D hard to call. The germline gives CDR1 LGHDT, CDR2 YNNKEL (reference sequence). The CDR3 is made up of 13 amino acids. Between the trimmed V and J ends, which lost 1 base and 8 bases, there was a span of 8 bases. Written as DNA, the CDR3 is TGTGCCAGCAGCCAAGGGACGTTAGAAAAACTGTTTTTT. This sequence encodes CASSQGTLEKLFF.

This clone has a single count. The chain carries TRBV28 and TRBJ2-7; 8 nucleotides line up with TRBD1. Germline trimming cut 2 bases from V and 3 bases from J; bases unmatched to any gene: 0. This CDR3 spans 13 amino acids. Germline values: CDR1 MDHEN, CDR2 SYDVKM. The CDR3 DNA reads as TGTGCCAGCAGTTTAGACAGGGGCTACGAGCAGTACTTC. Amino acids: CASSLDRGYEQYF.

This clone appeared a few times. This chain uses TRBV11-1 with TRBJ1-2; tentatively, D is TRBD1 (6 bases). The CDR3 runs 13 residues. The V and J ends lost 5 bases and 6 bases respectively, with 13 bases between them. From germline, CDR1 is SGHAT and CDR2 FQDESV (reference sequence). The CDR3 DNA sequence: TGTGCCAGCAGCCCCGGGACAAGAAATGGCTACACCTTC. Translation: CASSPGTRNGYTF.

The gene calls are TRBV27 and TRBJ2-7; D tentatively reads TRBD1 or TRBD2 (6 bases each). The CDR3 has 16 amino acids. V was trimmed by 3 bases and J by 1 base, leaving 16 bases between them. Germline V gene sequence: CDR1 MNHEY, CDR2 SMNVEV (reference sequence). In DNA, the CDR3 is TGTGCCAGCAGTTTGTTCGGGGGCCTCAGTTCCTACGAGCAGTACTTC. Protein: CASSLFGGLSSYEQYF.